The rows below give T cell receptor beta chains drawn from one sample of a study of molecular identifiers for immune sequencing clone quantification. One entry per CDR3 protein, called by TCRdb with MiXCR from the PCR reads. The sample records about 320,000 distinct CDR3 sequences, around 21% being singletons. Sequencing input: naive CD8+ T cells from blood, with Jurkat cell RNA spiked in. The receptors originated from a human donor in good health. Some libraries in this study had Jurkat cell RNA spiked in. CDR3s include the opening cysteine and the closing phenylalanine or tryptophan. The D gene is left open where the match is weak. Clone sizes are given selectively: once, few, many, or a class where the clone is expanded.

v_call	j_call	clone_size	d_call	cdr3_length	cdr3_aa	cdr3_nt
TRBV4-1	TRBJ1-1	NA	NA	14	CACSQEHRNTEAFF	TGCGCCTGCAGCCAAGAACACAGGAACACTGAAGCTTTCTTT
TRBV29-1	TRBJ1-4	many	NA	15	CSVVGGADDNEKLFF	TGCAGCGTTGTTGGTGGGGCGGACGATAATGAAAAACTGTTTTTT
TRBV10-3	TRBJ2-7	NA	NA	13	CAISALTAYEQYF	TGTGCCATCAGTGCGCTGACAGCTTACGAGCAGTACTTC
TRBV3-1	TRBJ1-5	many	TRBD1	15	CASSDGTGDYQPQHF	TGTGCCAGCAGCGACGGGACAGGCGACTATCAGCCCCAGCATTTT
TRBV7-3	TRBJ1-6	many	NA	15	CASSVETASNSPLHF	TGTGCCAGCAGCGTTGAGACGGCTAGTAATTCACCCCTCCACTTT
TRBV7-9	TRBJ2-7	many	NA	16	CASSATFGAAPDEQYF	TGTGCCAGCAGCGCGACGTTTGGGGCCGCACCCGACGAGCAGTACTTC
TRBV6-6	TRBJ2-7	many	NA	14	CASSYLGPPGEQYF	TGTGCCAGCAGTTATCTGGGGCCTCCTGGCGAGCAGTACTTC
TRBV4-1	TRBJ1-5	few	NA	16	CASSQGEISGNQPQHF	TGCGCCAGCAGCCAAGGCGAAATCAGCGGCAATCAGCCCCAGCATTTT
TRBV7-7	TRBJ2-5	many	TRBD1	14	CASSRGTGQETQYF	TGTGCTAGCAGCCGAGGGACAGGGCAAGAGACCCAGTACTTC
TRBV20-1	TRBJ2-7	many	NA	15	CSASPWDPRSYEQYF	TGCAGTGCTAGTCCTTGGGACCCGAGGTCCTACGAGCAGTACTTC
TRBV14	TRBJ2-3	many	NA	14	CASSQVTEADTQYF	TGTGCCAGCAGCCAAGTGACGGAGGCAGATACGCAGTATTTT
TRBV28	TRBJ2-3	many	NA	14	CASLDLPSTDTQYF	TGTGCCAGTTTGGACTTGCCCAGCACAGATACGCAGTATTTT
TRBV30	TRBJ2-5	many	TRBD2	16	CAWSLTSGGALETQYF	TGTGCCTGGAGTCTAACTAGCGGGGGGGCCCTAGAGACCCAGTACTTC
TRBV20-1	TRBJ2-7	NA	TRBD2	14	CSASQAGVSYEQYF	TGCAGTGCTAGTCAGGCGGGGGTCTCCTACGAGCAGTACTTC
TRBV6-6	TRBJ1-5	many	NA	17	CASSYDFGRSNNQPQHF	TGTGCCAGCAGTTACGACTTCGGGAGAAGTAACAATCAGCCCCAGCATTTT
TRBV30	TRBJ1-4	NA	NA	15	CAWTDRGETNGKLFF	TGTGCCTGGACCGATCGGGGGGAGACTAATGGAAAACTGTTTTTT
TRBV2	TRBJ2-7	few	NA	14	CASSVAKLSYEQYF	TGTGCCAGCAGTGTAGCAAAACTCTCCTACGAGCAGTACTTC
TRBV4-3	TRBJ2-7	many	NA	14	CASSPGLGPYEQYF	TGCGCCAGCAGCCCCGGTTTGGGACCCTACGAGCAGTACTTC
TRBV11-2	TRBJ1-1	NA	NA	13	CASSPPNHLEAFF	TGTGCCAGCAGCCCCCCCAACCACCTTGAAGCTTTCTTT
TRBV30	TRBJ2-1	many	TRBD1	14	CAWSGGTGHNEQFF	TGTGCCTGGAGTGGGGGGACAGGGCACAATGAGCAGTTCTTC
TRBV4-2	TRBJ2-3	many	NA	14	CASSPTGSTDTQYF	TGTGCCAGCAGCCCCACGGGTTCCACAGATACGCAGTATTTT
TRBV7-2	TRBJ2-1	many	NA	15	CASTPRIGREIEQFF	TGTGCCAGCACCCCCCGGATAGGACGGGAGATTGAGCAGTTCTTC
TRBV5-4	TRBJ2-3	NA	NA	15	CASSSSGFSTDTQYF	TGTGCCAGCAGCTCGAGCGGTTTTAGCACAGATACGCAGTATTTT
TRBV11-2	TRBJ2-5	few	TRBD2	17	CASSFGLAGGHQETQYF	TGTGCCAGCAGCTTTGGTCTAGCGGGGGGGCACCAAGAGACCCAGTACTTC
TRBV7-2	TRBJ2-7	many	NA	14	CASSFTGSGYEQYF	TGTGCCAGCAGCTTTACTGGGAGTGGATACGAGCAGTACTTC
TRBV5-4	TRBJ2-2	few	NA	15	CASSRQGGVGGELFF	TGTGCCAGCAGTCGGCAGGGTGGAGTAGGCGGGGAGCTGTTTTTT
TRBV19	TRBJ2-7	many	TRBD2	17	CASSSSSGGPSSYEQYF	TGTGCCAGTAGTTCCTCTAGCGGGGGCCCTAGCTCCTACGAGCAGTACTTC
TRBV18	TRBJ1-1	many	NA	14	CASSPGGSNTEAFF	TGTGCCAGCTCACCGGGCGGATCGAACACTGAAGCTTTCTTT
TRBV19	TRBJ2-2	once	NA	17	CASSLSWDSTPTGELFF	TGTGCCAGTAGTCTCTCGTGGGACTCCACACCCACCGGGGAGCTGTTTTTT
TRBV19	TRBJ2-5	NA	NA	13	CVSSTDSQETQYF	TGTGTCAGTAGTACCGACAGCCAAGAGACCCAGTACTTC
TRBV30	TRBJ2-7	NA	NA	15	CAWRRVRDSSYEQYF	TGTGCCTGGAGGCGGGTGCGGGATAGCTCCTACGAGCAGTACTTC
TRBV12-3/TRBV12-4	TRBJ2-7	few	NA	21	CASSQYPLVEGIKKYSYEQYF	TGTGCCAGCAGCCAGTATCCCCTTGTGGAGGGGATAAAAAAATACTCCTACGAGCAGTACTTC
TRBV6-4	TRBJ1-1	many	NA	14	CASSDPTGNTEAFF	TGTGCCAGCAGTGACCCGACAGGGAACACTGAAGCTTTCTTT
TRBV7-2	TRBJ1-6	many	TRBD1	15	CASSFPGQGISPLHF	TGTGCCAGCAGCTTTCCGGGACAGGGTATTTCACCCCTCCACTTT